This T cell receptor (beta chain) appears in the sequencing data of a study of cytomegalovirus exposure and HLA in healthy donors. General study results and limits: Most of the TCR beta V segments (in an earlier analysis) were productive either about 90% or about 30% of the time.

The primer mix had 60 Vbeta and 13 Jbeta primers. The repertoire was sequenced with immunoSEQ multiplex PCR; TCRdb's copy has only in-frame clones and lacks some. The profile shows about 170,000 clones, about 82% of them singletons. The CDR3 covers 15 residues. V shed 0 bases and J shed 4 bases, with 11 bases lying between them. Germline lookup yields CDR1 KGHSH and CDR2 LQKENI. About this clone: Its antigen is still unknown.

Specimen: PBMCs. This chain uses TRBV18 with TRBJ2-3; tentative D call: TRBD2 (5 bases). The sequence was obtained from a young woman in good health and CMV-seronegative. The CDR3 bases are TGTGCCAGCTCACCACCGCCAACTAGGGCAGATACGCAGTATTTT. Translating gives CASSPPPTRADTQYF.